This T cell receptor beta chain was recovered during a study of blood T cell repertoires in COVID-19. About the study: COVID-19 samples, acute and convalescent, were from the United States, Italy and Spain. The analysed material was cDNA or gDNA that came from T cells, B-cell-depleted T cells, or PBMCs.

This CDR3 comprises 15 residues. CDR1 and CDR2 (germline): LGHDT, YNNKEL (reference sequence). Losses at the gene ends were 4 bases for V and 3 bases for J; bases not matched to a gene: 7. One Seattle source followed patients from active infection through their disease course. Per the authors' pipeline: Cell counts per sample came from amplifying reference gene primers. TCRdb's copy holds only in-frame clones and misses some; the assay was immunoSEQ multiplex PCR. V and J calls and clone size are those listed in that table; D and trimming were worked out from the DNA. The table shows roughly 250,000 clones, with 85% to 90% occurring only once.

This receptor was obtained from a woman aged 30 to 39 with COVID-19, enrolled during active disease. The sequenced sample consisted of peripheral blood. The rearrangement joins TRBV3-1 (or the pseudogene TRBV3-2) to TRBJ2-7; 9 bases agree with TRBD1. The CDR3: CASSLAGTGIYEQYF. The CDR3 DNA sequence: TGTGCCAGCAGCCTCGCTGGGACAGGGATCTACGAGCAGTACTTC.